Below, 32 T cell receptor beta chains from the same sample are listed, as sequenced in a study of glioma-infiltrating T cells. TCR alpha and beta CDR3 regions were amplified from RNA using iRepertoire nested multiplex PCR. TCRdb reanalysed the multiplex PCR reads using MiXCR and keeps one entry per CDR3 protein. Of fewer than 200,000 distinct CDR3 sequences in the sample, more than 25% were seen once. The sequenced material came from glioma tissue, nonneoplastic brain tissue, or PBMCs (not recorded which). These receptor sequences come from a human donor with low-grade glioma or glioblastoma, undergoing nonglioma brain surgery, or in good health (not recorded which).

The chain employs TRBV6-2 or TRBV6-3 and TRBJ2-7; possible D gene TRBD1, 6 bases. CDR3 length: 15 residues. Germline V gene data show CDR1 as MNHEY and CDR2 as SVGEGT. V was trimmed by 4 bases and J by 3 bases, leaving 16 bases between them. The CDR3 coding sequence is TGTGCCAGCAGTTTAACTACAGGGACAATCTACGAGCAGTACTTC. Its translation: CASSLTTGTIYEQYF.

In regard to this clonotype: Just one base apart from a much larger clone, this may be a read error. This chain connects TRBV5-4 to TRBJ2-5, with D hard to call. The CDR3 extends over 15 amino acids. Germline loops: CDR1 SGHNT, CDR2 YYREEE (reference sequence). Trimming took off 1 base at V and 1 base at J, with 11 bases between the two ends. CDR3 bases: TGTGCCAGCAGCTTGTTGGGGTTTACCCAAGAGACCCAGTACTTC. Protein sequence: CASSLLGFTQETQYF.

CDR3 nucleotides: TGTGCCAGCAGCTTAGCACTAGCCTCCTACAATGAGCAGTACTTC. It codes for CASSLALASYNEQYF. The V call is TRBV7-2, the J call TRBJ2-7; a possible D gene is TRBD2 (6 bases). The CDR3 loop spans 15 amino acids. Between the trimmed V and J ends, which lost 0 bases and 7 bases, there was a span of 16 bases. Germline-derived CDR1 and CDR2 are SGHTA and FQGNSA. Full variable domain (outside the CDR3, taken from reference TRBV7-2 and TRBJ2-7): GAGVSQSPSNKVTEKGKDVELRCDPISGHTALYWYRQSLGQGLEFLIYFQGNSAPDKSGLPSDRFSAERTGGSVSTLTIQRTQQEDSAVYLCASSLALASYNEQYFGPGTRLTVT.

Remarks on this clonotype: This may come from a read error, since a much larger clone is one base off. The J gene is TRBJ2-7, the V gene TRBV7-2, with D perhaps TRBD1 (5 bases). This CDR3 is built from 14 residues. In germline, CDR1 is SGHTA, CDR2 FQGNSA. Between the trimmed V and J ends, which lost 5 bases and 2 bases, there was a span of 13 bases. The CDR3 loop reads CASSQGVLPYEQYF. The CDR3 coding sequence is TGTGCCAGCAGCCAGGGTGTACTGCCCTACGAGCAGTACTTC.

On this clonotype itself: A junction end diverges from the germline sequence, so it may reflect a read error. The rearrangement links TRBV6-2 or TRBV6-3 to TRBJ2-3, with D possibly being TRBD2 (5 bases). Germline V gives CDR1 MNHEY, CDR2 SVGEGT. This CDR3 is built from 18 residues. The CDR3 loop reads CSSSYSPTAASSLDTQYF. CDR3 DNA: TGTTCCAGCAGTTACTCTCCTACAGCGGCCAGCTCTTTAGATACGCAGTATTTT.

Worth noting for this clonotype: A read error is possible here, since a much larger clone lies one base away. This chain joins TRBV29-1 and TRBJ1-1, with D tentatively TRBD1 (5 bases). The germline V gene encodes CDR1 SQVTM and CDR2 ANQGSEA. CDR3 length equals 13 residues. CDR3 DNA: TGCAGCGTTGTGCGGCAGGACAACACTAAAGCTTTCTTT. Protein: CSVVRQDNTKAFF.

As regards this clonotype: A read error may account for a junction end that differs from germline. This rearrangement joins TRBV4-2 to TRBJ1-1; 7 bases fit TRBD1. Germline loops: CDR1 LGHNA, CDR2 YNFKEQ. The CDR3 loop spans 15 amino acids. The chain's CDR3 is CASRSLGGRNTGAFF. The CDR3 DNA reads as TGTGCCAGCAGGAGTCTAGGGGGCCGGAACACTGGAGCTTTCTTT.

Details on this clonotype: A read error may explain this, as a much larger clone is one base away. The CDR3 region is CASSQGLGSSYGHTF. Here the CDR3 DNA reads TGTGCCAGCAGCCAAGGTTTAGGCTCTAGTTATGGCCACACCTTC. This sequence joins TRBV3-1 and TRBJ1-2; D not resolved. CDR1 and CDR2 from the germline V gene are LGHDT and YNNKEL (reference sequence). The CDR3 has 15 amino acids.

This clonotype showed up many times. The V gene is TRBV19, the J gene TRBJ2-3; no definite D call. CDR3 size: 13 residues. Germline CDR1 is LNHDA and CDR2 is SQIVND (reference sequence). V lost 7 bases and J 1 base, leaving 9 bases between the germline ends. The CDR3 reads CASTLAGTDTQYF. The DNA of the CDR3 is TGTGCCAGTACGTTGGCGGGCACAGATACGCAGTATTTT.

The rearrangement uses TRBV7-9 and TRBJ2-7, with 7 bases lining up with TRBD2. V gave up 0 bases and J gave up 5 bases; unmatched junction bases: 7. Germline CDR1 reads SEHNR; CDR2 reads FQNEAQ (reference sequence). The CDR3 sequence is 15 residues long. For the CDR3, the DNA is TGTGCCAGCAGCTTAGCCGGGACTAAGGGCAACGAGCAGTACTTC. Translated, it gives CASSLAGTKGNEQYF.

This clonotype showed up many times. The gene calls are TRBV6-6 and TRBJ1-1; TRBD1 matches 8 bases. This CDR3 region has 15 residues. Trimming at V came to 0 bases and at J to 3 bases, leaving 3 bases not matched to a gene. Germline lookup yields CDR1 MNHNY and CDR2 SVGAGI (reference sequence). The CDR3 sequence: CASSYSHRGDTEAFF. The CDR3 DNA reads TGTGCCAGCAGTTACTCCCACAGGGGGGACACTGAAGCTTTCTTT.

This clonotype was seen many times. The genes are TRBV6-1 and TRBJ2-5, with TRBD2 as a possible D gene (6 bases). Per the germline V gene, CDR1 is MNHNS and CDR2 is SASEGT. V lost 5 bases and J lost 1, with 11 bases in between. CDR3 size: 14 residues. The CDR3 bases are TGTGCCAGCAGTCAAAGTAGCGGCCAAGAGACCCAGTACTTC. As protein: CASSQSSGQETQYF.

Many counts were recorded for this clonotype. The chain carries TRBV24-1 and TRBJ1-1; 7 positions agree with TRBD1. Losses at the gene ends were 8 bases for V and 0 bases for J; bases not matched to a gene: 11. CDR3 length equals 16 residues. Germline V gene sequence: CDR1 KGHDR, CDR2 SFDVKD. The CDR3 region has the DNA TGTGCCACCAAAGAAACAGGGGCCGAACTGAACACTGAAGCTTTCTTT. Translation: CATKETGAELNTEAFF.

This clonotype showed up just a few times. The CDR3 loop reads CASSDRGNKNEQYF. DNA of the CDR3: TGTGCCAGCAGTGACAGGGGTAATAAGAACGAGCAGTACTTC. V usage is TRBV28 and J usage is TRBJ2-7, with 8 bases matching TRBD1. The CDR3 length is 14 residues. CDR1 and CDR2 (germline): MDHEN, SYDVKM. With 5 bases clipped from V and 5 bases from J, the junction kept 8 bases outside the gene matches.

The chain employs TRBV12-3 or TRBV12-4 and TRBJ2-1; 14 bases are a match to TRBD2. J lost 7 bases, V lost 9 bases, and 11 bases had no gene match. The CDR3 totals 16 residues. CDR3 in DNA: TGTGCCAGTGGGAGGGGGGGGACTAGCGGGAGTAATGAGCAGTTCTTC. As protein: CASGRGGTSGSNEQFF.

This clonotype was observed once. A much larger clone differs by one base, so this may be a read error. Written as DNA, the CDR3 is TGTGCCAGCAGCTCCCCGGGACTAACTCCCCCAGATACGAAGTATTTT. This codes for CASSSPGLTPPDTKYF. The genes are TRBV7-9 and TRBJ2-3; 7 positions agree with TRBD2. The CDR3 is 16 amino acids. Germline V gene sequence: CDR1 SEHNR, CDR2 FQNEAQ (reference sequence).

The V call is TRBV7-3, the J call TRBJ2-7; a weak D match, TRBD2 (5 bases). This CDR3 has 15 amino acids. Trimming took 9 bases from V and 3 from J, leaving 21 bases between them. Germline loops: CDR1 SGHTA, CDR2 FQGTGA. CDR3 protein: CASSIGSQANYEQYF. In nucleotides, the CDR3 is TGTGCCAGTAGTATAGGGAGTCAGGCGAACTACGAGCAGTACTTC.

The V and J genes are TRBV28 and TRBJ2-1, with 8 bases fitting TRBD2. The CDR3 consists of 18 residues. The trim removed 4 bases at V and 1 base at J, leaving 12 bases unmatched. Germline CDR1 and CDR2: MDHEN and SYDVKM. This chain's CDR3 is CASSYPVGGGPSYNEQFF. CDR3 sequence (DNA): TGTGCCAGCAGTTACCCTGTCGGGGGGGGCCCTTCCTACAATGAGCAGTTCTTC.

Comment on this clonotype: This may be a read error, as it is one base from a much larger clone. The chain combines TRBV29-1 with TRBJ1-1; a weak D match, TRBD1 (5 bases). CDR1 and CDR2 (germline): SQVTM, ANQGSEA. The CDR3 has 11 amino acids. The CDR3 DNA reads TGCAGAGTTGTTGGGGCATCTGAAGCTTTCTTT. Residues: CRVVGASEAFF. Together with reference TRBV29-1 and TRBJ1-1, the CDR3 gives the full variable domain: SAVISQKPSRDICQRGTSLTIQCQVDSQVTMMFWYRQQPGQSLTLIATANQGSEATYESGFVIDKFPISRPNLTFSTLTVSNMSPEDSSIYLCRVVGASEAFFGQGTRLTVV.

Concerning this clonotype: This may arise from a read error, as a much more abundant clone is one base away. The chain has TRBV3-1 and TRBJ2-7; possibly TRBD2 for D (5 bases). The CDR3 is made up of 15 amino acids. Trimming shortened V by 3 bases and J by 3 bases, and 15 bases separated the two germline ends. Germline V gene lookup returns CDR1 LGHDT and CDR2 YNNKEL (reference sequence). CDR3: CASSQGRGPSYEQYF. CDR3 in DNA: TGTGCCAGCAGCCAGGGAAGAGGGCCGAGCTACGAGCAGTACTTC.

This clonotype was seen ten or more times. The chain is built from TRBV20-1 and TRBJ2-5, with D unclear. V was pared by 3 bases and J by 2 bases, with 7 bases between. There are 12 residues in the CDR3. Germline V gene lookup returns CDR1 DFQATT and CDR2 SNEGSKA (reference sequence). CDR3 sequence reads: CSARPVQETQYF. The CDR3 bases are TGCAGTGCTAGGCCGGTACAAGAGACCCAGTACTTC.

The table lists this clonotype with many counts. The gene calls are TRBV7-2 and TRBJ1-2; a possible D gene is TRBD1 (5 bases). The CDR3 totals 14 residues. Trimming left V 3 bases short and J 8 bases short, with 16 bases between. Per germline, CDR1 SGHTA and CDR2 FQGNSA. The CDR3 spells CASSFQGQGNGYTF. In DNA, the CDR3 is TGTGCCAGCAGCTTTCAGGGCCAAGGTAACGGCTACACCTTC.

As concerns this clonotype: A read error is possible here, since a much larger clone lies one base away. The J gene is TRBJ2-6, the V gene TRBV24-1; possibly TRBD1 for D (6 bases). The length of the CDR3 is 17 residues. Germline assignment: CDR1 KGHDR and CDR2 SFDVKD. The CDR3 sequence is CATSVATGGSGANVPTF. The DNA of the CDR3 is TGTGCCACCAGTGTCGCGACAGGAGGATCTGGGGCCAACGTCCCGACTTTC.

The chain recombines TRBV5-1 with TRBJ2-5; D call uncertain. The CDR3 spans 13 residues. The germline V and J ends were trimmed by 5 bases and 2 bases, with 10 bases remaining between them. Germline loops: CDR1 SGHRS, CDR2 YFSETQ. CDR3 sequence (DNA): TGCGCCAGCAGTAGCCGAGTTCAAGAGACCCAGTACTTC. Residues: CASSSRVQETQYF.

V and J are TRBV4-1 and TRBJ2-7; 14 nucleotides agree with TRBD2. This CDR3 is 17 amino acids long. Germline V gene sequence: CDR1 MGHRA, CDR2 YSYEKL. J was trimmed by 3 bases and V by 4 bases; bases with no gene match: 8. The CDR3 here is CASSRGTSGRYHYEQYF. CDR3 in DNA: TGCGCCAGCAGCCGCGGGACTAGCGGGAGATATCACTACGAGCAGTACTTC.

This clonotype was counted a single time. Just one base apart from a much larger clone, this may be a read error. The V call is TRBV19, the J call TRBJ1-1; D is perhaps TRBD1 (5 bases). This CDR3 has 12 residues. Per the germline V gene, CDR1 is LNHDA and CDR2 is SQIVND (reference sequence). The CDR3 DNA follows: TGTGCCGGTAGCAGGGAATACACTGAAGCTTTCTTT. As protein: CAGSREYTEAFF.

This clonotype has ten or more counts. The V call is TRBV5-4, the J call TRBJ2-2; D is ambiguous. Trimming removed 0 bases at V and 4 bases at J, with 4 bases between. Germline-derived CDR1 and CDR2 are SGHNT and YYREEE (reference sequence). This CDR3 is 13 amino acids long. CDR3 coding DNA: TGTGCCAGCAGCTTGGTTCCCACCGGGGAGCTGTTTTTT. Amino acid sequence: CASSLVPTGELFF.

This clonotype was found many times. In DNA form, the CDR3 reads TGCAGTGCCATCGACATAGCGGGAGGGTTCCACTATGAGCAGTTCTTC. As protein: CSAIDIAGGFHYEQFF. The chain combines TRBV20-1 with TRBJ2-1; 11 bases are a match to TRBD2. After removal of 6 bases from V and 8 bases from J, the junction contained 15 bases not matched to a gene. CDR3 size: 16 residues. Germline V gives CDR1 DFQATT, CDR2 SNEGSKA (reference sequence).

This clonotype has at least ten counts. The chain uses TRBV6-1 and TRBJ2-5, with a possible D match to TRBD2 (6 bases). V was clipped by 5 bases and J by 3 bases, with 13 bases between them. The germline CDR1 and CDR2 sequences are MNHNS and SASEGT. This CDR3 spans 14 amino acids. CDR3 bases: TGTGCCAGCAGTAGGTGGGCTAGCGAAGAGACCCAGTACTTC. It codes for CASSRWASEETQYF.

This clonotype was counted many times. CDR3 bases: TGTGCCAGCAGCCAAGATTGGAGTGGATCGGGTTCACCCCTCCACTTT. It specifies CASSQDWSGSGSPLHF. The chain uses TRBV14 and TRBJ1-6; D not certain. Trimming removed 0 bases at V and 9 bases at J, with 15 bases between. CDR3 length equals 16 residues. The V gene's germline CDR1 is SGHDN and CDR2 FVKESK.

This clonotype was counted a few times. At one boundary the junction diverges from the germline segment, which might be a read error. This chain connects TRBV6-1 to TRBJ2-7, with TRBD2 identical over 7 bases. Germline CDR1 is MNHNS and CDR2 is SASEGT. CDR3 length: 14 amino acids. The CDR3 nucleotides are TGTGCCATCAGTGGGGGGGACCGGTCGTACGAGCAGTACTTC. Its translation is CAISGGDRSYEQYF.

J is TRBJ1-2 and V is TRBV20-1; no clear D. The CDR3 has 13 amino acids. Germline CDR1 DFQATT, CDR2 SNEGSKA (reference sequence). DNA for the CDR3: TGCAGAGCAGTCTTGGATAGGGCGGACGGCTACACCTTC. Protein: CRAVLDRADGYTF.